Listed here are 3 T cell receptor beta chains from one sample, sequenced in a study of blood T cell repertoires in COVID-19 (dated by TCRdb to 2019 to 2021). Library preparation was by the immunoSEQ multiplex PCR assay. The clones in this table, taken by TCRdb from immuneACCESS, are in-frame only. Not every clone is retained; where verified, under half of the shortfall comes from an unresolved V gene, and the cause of the rest is unknown. This sample gives approximately 300,000 clones in total; nearly 90% of them show up just once. The biggest ten clones account for around 6% of the sample. The sequencing sample was made of PBMCs or T cells enriched from blood (not recorded which). The source of these receptors is a woman aged 30 to 39 who had recovered from COVID-19.

V is TRBV5-6 and J is TRBJ1-1, with D uncertain. The CDR3 sequence is 16 residues long. Looked up from germline, CDR1 is SGHDT and CDR2 is YYEEEE. Trimming pared 0 bases from V and 2 bases from J, leaving 14 bases between. CDR3 nucleotides: TGTGCCAGCAGCTTGGCAGCCCAGGTCGTTAACACTGAAGCTTTCTTT. This gives the protein CASSLAAQVVNTEAFF.

V usage is TRBV9 and J usage is TRBJ2-2; no definite D call. The germline gives CDR1 SGDLS, CDR2 YYNGEE. V was cut by 0 bases and J by 5 bases, with 5 bases left in between. The CDR3 extends over 13 amino acids. The CDR3 loop reads CASSVAITGELFF. The CDR3, as DNA: TGTGCCAGCAGCGTAGCTATAACCGGGGAGCTGTTTTTT.

This clone was picked up one time. V and J are TRBV21-1 and TRBJ1-1; the table names TRBD1, a call not compared with the DNA. TRBV21-1 is termed a pseudogene. This CDR3 is 14 amino acids long. CDR3 bases: TGTGCCAGCAACTTCCAGGGGGGTTGGACTGAAGCTTTCTTT. This encodes CASNFQGGWTEAFF.